The clone carrying this T cell receptor beta chain was observed a handful of times. Its target is unknown. The entirety of the isolated RNA underwent reverse transcription, so expressed TCRB transcripts were sequenced. Clones were sequenced by immunoSEQ multiplex PCR, and TCRdb holds only the in-frame ones, with some missing. The sample holds about 340,000 clones, roughly 12% seen once. This sample is part of a study of beta chain features in type 1 diabetes. Points from the study as a whole: Among all four CD4+ subsets, Type 1 diabetes patients had TCRB CDR3s that were moderately but significantly shorter.

The CDR3 length is 15 residues. Trimming shortened V by 11 bases and J by 0 bases, and 17 bases separated the two germline ends. The chain couples TRBV23-1 to TRBJ2-1; no firm D call. TRBV23-1 is designated an ORF whose function remains uncertain. The sample was naive CD4+ T cells from blood. This TCR was recovered from a woman aged 18-29 years with type 1 diabetes. The CDR3 loop is CAPAREASSYNEQFF. Here the CDR3 DNA reads TGCGCCCCCGCTCGTGAAGCGAGCTCCTACAATGAGCAGTTCTTC.